Described below is a single T cell receptor beta chain sequence and its context. As yet, its antigen is unknown. These data come from a study of shared clonotypes between healthy human individuals. The assay was immunoSEQ multiplex PCR, and TCRdb's table has in-frame clones only and misses some. The repertoire includes around 1,100,000 clones, roughly 80% of them detected once, and roughly 0.82% sits in the top ten. This CDR3 contains 17 residues. After removal of 3 bases from V and 6 bases from J, the junction contained 6 bases not matched to a gene. Germline V gene sequence: CDR1 MGHRA, CDR2 YSYEKL. Study-wide results and caveats: How much donors shared clonotypes was expected to be affected by sequencing depth.

The sample comprised memory CD4+ T cells from PBMCs. Subset indicated: CD45RA-negative fraction. This chain joins TRBV4-1 and TRBJ2-1; TRBD2 agrees at 15 bases. The clonotype originates from a man aged 18 to 30 in good health. Some clones in this sample may be carry-over from other donors' samples. The CDR3 reads CASSQGLAGGGGNEQFF. The DNA for the CDR3 is TGCGCCAGCAGCCAGGGACTAGCGGGAGGAGGGGGCAATGAGCAGTTCTTC.